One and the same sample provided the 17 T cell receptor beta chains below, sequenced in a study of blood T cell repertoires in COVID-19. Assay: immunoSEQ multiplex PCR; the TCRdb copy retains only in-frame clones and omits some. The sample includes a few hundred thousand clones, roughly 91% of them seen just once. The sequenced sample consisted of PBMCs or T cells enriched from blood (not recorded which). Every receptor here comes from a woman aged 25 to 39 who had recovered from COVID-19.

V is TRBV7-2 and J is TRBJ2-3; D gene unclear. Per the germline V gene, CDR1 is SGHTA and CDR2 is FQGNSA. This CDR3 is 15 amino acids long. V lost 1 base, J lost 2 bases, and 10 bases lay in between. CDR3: CASSLGWAPTDTQYF. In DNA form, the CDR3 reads TGTGCCAGCAGCTTAGGTTGGGCACCCACAGATACGCAGTATTTT.

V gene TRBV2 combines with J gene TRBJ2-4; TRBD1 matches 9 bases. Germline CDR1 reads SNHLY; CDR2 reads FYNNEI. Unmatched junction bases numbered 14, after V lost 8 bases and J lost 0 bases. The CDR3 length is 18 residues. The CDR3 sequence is CASVPGTGLELAKNIQYF. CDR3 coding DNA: TGTGCCAGCGTACCGGGGACAGGGCTAGAACTAGCCAAAAACATTCAGTACTTC.

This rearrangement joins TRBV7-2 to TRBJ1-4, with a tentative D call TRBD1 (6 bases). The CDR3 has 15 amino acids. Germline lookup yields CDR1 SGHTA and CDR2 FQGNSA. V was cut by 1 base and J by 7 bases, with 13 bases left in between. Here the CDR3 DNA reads TGTGCCAGCAGCTTAGTTTCCAGGGGTGGTGAAAAACTGTTTTTT. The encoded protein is CASSLVSRGGEKLFF.

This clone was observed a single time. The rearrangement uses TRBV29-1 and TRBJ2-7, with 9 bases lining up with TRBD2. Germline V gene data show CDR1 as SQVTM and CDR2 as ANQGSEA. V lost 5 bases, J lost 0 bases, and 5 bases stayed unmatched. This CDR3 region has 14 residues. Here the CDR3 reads CSVRWREGSYEQYF. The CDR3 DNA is TGCAGCGTTAGGTGGCGGGAGGGCTCCTACGAGCAGTACTTC.

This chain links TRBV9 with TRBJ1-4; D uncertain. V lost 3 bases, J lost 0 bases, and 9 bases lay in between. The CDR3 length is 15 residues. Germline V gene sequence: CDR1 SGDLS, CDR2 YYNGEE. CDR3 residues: CASSAGGATNEKLFF. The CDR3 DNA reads TGTGCCAGCAGCGCGGGCGGGGCAACTAATGAAAAACTGTTTTTT.

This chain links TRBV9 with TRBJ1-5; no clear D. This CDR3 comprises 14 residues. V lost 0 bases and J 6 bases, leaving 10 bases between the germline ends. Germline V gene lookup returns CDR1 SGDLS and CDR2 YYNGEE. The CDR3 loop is CASSVGLFGQPQHF. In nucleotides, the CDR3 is TGTGCCAGCAGCGTAGGGTTGTTCGGTCAGCCCCAGCATTTT.

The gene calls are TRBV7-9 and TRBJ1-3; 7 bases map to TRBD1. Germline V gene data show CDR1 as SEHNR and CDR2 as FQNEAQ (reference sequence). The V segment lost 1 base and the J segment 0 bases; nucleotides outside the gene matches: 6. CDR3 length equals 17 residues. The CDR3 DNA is TGTGCCAGCAGCTTAGGGACAGGCATCCCCTCTGGAAACACCATATATTTT. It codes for CASSLGTGIPSGNTIYF.

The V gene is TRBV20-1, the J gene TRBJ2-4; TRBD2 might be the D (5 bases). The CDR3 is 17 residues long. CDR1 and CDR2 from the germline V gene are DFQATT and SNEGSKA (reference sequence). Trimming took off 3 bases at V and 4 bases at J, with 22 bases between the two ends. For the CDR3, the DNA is TGCAGTGCTAGTCGGCAGGAACCGTGGGGAGCAAAAAACATTCAGTACTTC. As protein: CSASRQEPWGAKNIQYF.

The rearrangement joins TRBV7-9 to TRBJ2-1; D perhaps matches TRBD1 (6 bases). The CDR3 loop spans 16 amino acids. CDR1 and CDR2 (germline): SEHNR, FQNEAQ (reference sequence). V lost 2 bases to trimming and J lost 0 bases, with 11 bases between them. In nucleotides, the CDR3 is TGTGCCAGCAGCTTAAGGGGGAGTAGCTCCTACAATGAGCAGTTCTTC. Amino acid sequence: CASSLRGSSSYNEQFF.

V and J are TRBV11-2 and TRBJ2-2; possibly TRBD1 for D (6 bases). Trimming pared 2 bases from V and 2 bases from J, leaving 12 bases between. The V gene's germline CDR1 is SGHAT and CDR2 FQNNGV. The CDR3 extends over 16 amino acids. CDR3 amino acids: CASSLIGTTNTGELFF. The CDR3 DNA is TGTGCCAGCAGCTTAATCGGGACAACAAACACCGGGGAGCTGTTTTTT.

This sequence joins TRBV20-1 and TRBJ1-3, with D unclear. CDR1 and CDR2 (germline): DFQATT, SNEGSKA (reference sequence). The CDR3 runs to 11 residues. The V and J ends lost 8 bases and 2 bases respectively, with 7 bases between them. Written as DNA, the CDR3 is TGCAGTTCCGGTACTGGAAACACCATATATTTT. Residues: CSSGTGNTIYF.

CDR3 sequence reads: CASSPGAGNYGYTF. The CDR3 region has the DNA TGTGCCAGCAGCCCCGGAGCGGGGAACTATGGCTACACCTTC. This rearrangement joins TRBV7-9 to TRBJ1-2; no reliable D call. Germline CDR1 SEHNR, CDR2 FQNEAQ (reference sequence). The ends were cut back, 5 bases at V and 2 bases at J, with 12 bases in the middle. This CDR3 region has 14 residues.

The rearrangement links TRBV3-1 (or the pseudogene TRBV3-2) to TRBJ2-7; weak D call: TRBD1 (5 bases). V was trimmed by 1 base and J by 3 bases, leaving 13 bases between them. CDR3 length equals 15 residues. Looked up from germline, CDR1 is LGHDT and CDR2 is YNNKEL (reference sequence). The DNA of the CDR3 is TGTGCCAGCAGCCAAGGGGGCCTTGCTCTCTACGAGCAGTACTTC. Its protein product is CASSQGGLALYEQYF.

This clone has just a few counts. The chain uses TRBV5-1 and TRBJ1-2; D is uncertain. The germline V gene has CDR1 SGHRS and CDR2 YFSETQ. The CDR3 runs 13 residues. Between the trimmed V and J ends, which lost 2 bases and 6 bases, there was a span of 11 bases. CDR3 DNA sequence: TGCGCCAGCAGCTTATCGTTCGGGGATGGCTACACCTTC. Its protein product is CASSLSFGDGYTF.

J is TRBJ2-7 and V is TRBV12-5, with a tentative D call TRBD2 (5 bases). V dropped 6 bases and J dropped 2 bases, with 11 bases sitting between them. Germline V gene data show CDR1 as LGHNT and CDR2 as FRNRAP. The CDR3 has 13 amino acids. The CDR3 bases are TGTGCTAGTGGGAGGGAAGCCACCTACGAGCAGTACTTC. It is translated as CASGREATYEQYF.

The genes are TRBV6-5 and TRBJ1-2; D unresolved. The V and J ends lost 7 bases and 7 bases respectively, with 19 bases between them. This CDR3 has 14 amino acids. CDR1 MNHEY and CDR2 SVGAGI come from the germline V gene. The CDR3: CASKIADNSFGYTF. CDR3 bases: TGTGCCAGCAAAATCGCCGACAACAGCTTTGGCTACACCTTC.

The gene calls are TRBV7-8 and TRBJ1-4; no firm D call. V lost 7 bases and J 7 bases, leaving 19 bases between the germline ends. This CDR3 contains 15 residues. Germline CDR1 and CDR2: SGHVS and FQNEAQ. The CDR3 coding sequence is TGTGCCAGCACCCTAGTGGCTTCCCGAATTGAAAAACTGTTTTTT. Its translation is CASTLVASRIEKLFF.